The 31 T cell receptor beta chains presented below share a single source sample, sequenced in a study of T cells in Graves' hyperthyroidism and ophthalmopathy. Amplification of TCR beta CDR3 regions was performed using RNA transcripts as template. Using the HTBI primer set, a first-round RT-PCR was run on the TCR CDR3. Via MiXCR, TCRdb re-called the multiplex PCR reads, giving one row per CDR3 protein. The data contain hundreds of thousands of distinct CDR3 sequences, approximately 14% of them singletons. The sample consisted of blood. The receptors were gathered from a woman aged 18-29 years with Graves' hyperthyroidism.

There are a few counts of this clonotype. V gene TRBV7-9 combines with J gene TRBJ1-1; 7 bases line up with TRBD1. This CDR3 has 17 residues. Germline lookup yields CDR1 SEHNR and CDR2 FQNEAQ (reference sequence). V lost 2 bases and J lost 1; bases outside the gene matches: 10. The CDR3: CASSLKAVWTGNTEAFF. In DNA, the CDR3 is TGTGCCAGCAGCTTAAAGGCAGTTTGGACAGGGAACACTGAAGCTTTCTTT.

This clonotype has at least ten counts. The rearrangement joins TRBV5-1 to TRBJ2-1; 9 bases match TRBD1. V trimming: 0 bases; J trimming: 0 bases; junction bases outside the gene matches: 10. Germline V gene lookup returns CDR1 SGHRS and CDR2 YFSETQ. This CDR3 is 19 amino acids long. The CDR3 coding sequence is TGCGCCAGCAGCTTGGGACAGGGGGGATACGCAAGCTCCTACAATGAGCAGTTCTTC. Translation gives CASSLGQGGYASSYNEQFF.

This clonotype has just a few counts. Mismatch with germline at one junction end may stem from a read error. This chain uses TRBV20-1 with TRBJ2-7; maybe TRBD1 (5 bases). This CDR3 spans 14 amino acids. CDR1 and CDR2 from the germline V gene are DFQATT and SNEGSKA (reference sequence). The CDR3 protein is CSARDLRESYEQHF. Written as DNA, the CDR3 is TGCAGTGCTAGAGATCTCAGGGAATCCTACGAGCAGCACTTC.

The rearrangement joins TRBV10-3 to TRBJ2-4, with 12 positions matching TRBD1. Per germline, CDR1 ENHRY and CDR2 SYGVKD. This CDR3 contains 17 residues. J was trimmed by 2 bases and V by 3 bases; bases with no gene match: 5. The CDR3 loop is CAISETGQGASKNIQYF. Written as DNA, the CDR3 is TGTGCCATCAGTGAAACGGGACAGGGGGCTTCCAAAAACATTCAGTACTTC.

This clonotype has a handful of counts. This sequence joins TRBV27 and TRBJ2-2; D is uncertain. V was trimmed by 4 bases and J by 0 bases, leaving 15 bases between them. This CDR3 is built from 17 residues. CDR1 is MNHEY and CDR2 is SMNVEV in the germline V gene (reference sequence). CDR3 sequence: CASSYRSLRTNTGELFF. CDR3 DNA sequence: TGTGCCAGCAGTTATAGGTCCCTAAGAACGAACACCGGGGAGCTGTTTTTT.

The chain uses TRBV6-5 and TRBJ2-6; D is undetermined. The germline V and J ends were trimmed by 2 bases and 0 bases, with 2 bases remaining between them. Germline V gene sequence: CDR1 MNHEY, CDR2 SVGAGI. CDR3 length: 14 residues. CDR3 nucleotide sequence: TGTGCCAGCAGTTACGACTCTGGGGCCAACGTCCTGACTTTC. Amino acid sequence: CASSYDSGANVLTF.

This clonotype has more than one count but fewer than ten. The genes are TRBV5-1 and TRBJ2-5; 12 bases match TRBD1. The CDR3 contains 16 residues. CDR1 is SGHRS, CDR2 YFSETQ, per germline. Trimming cost V 6 bases and J 5 bases; bases outside gene matches: 11. CDR3 DNA: TGCGCCAGCAACGGGGGGACAGGGGGCTTCATGGAGACCCAGTACTTC. Protein sequence: CASNGGTGGFMETQYF. The variable domain in full, completed from reference TRBV5-1 and TRBJ2-5, reads KAGVTQTPRYLIKTRGQQVTLSCSPISGHRSVSWYQQTPGQGLQFLFEYFSETQRNKGNFPGRFSGRQFSNSRSEMNVSTLELGDSALYLCASNGGTGGFMETQYFGPGTRLLVL.

The V call is TRBV4-2, the J call TRBJ2-5; the match to TRBD2 covers 8 bases. Germline V gene lookup returns CDR1 LGHNA and CDR2 YNFKEQ. Trimming removed 1 base from V and 5 bases from J; junction bases left unmatched: 15. This CDR3 region has 18 residues. The CDR3 is CASSQGGLREGRLETQYF. DNA of the CDR3: TGTGCCAGCAGCCAAGGGGGTTTACGGGAGGGCCGTCTGGAGACCCAGTACTTC.

This rearrangement joins TRBV20-1 to TRBJ2-2, with TRBD1 as a possible D gene (8 bases). CDR1 DFQATT and CDR2 SNEGSKA come from the germline V gene (reference sequence). Trimming cost V 1 base and J 2 bases, with 17 bases left between them. CDR3 size: 17 residues. Here the CDR3 DNA reads TGCAGTGCTAGAGTCGGGGGGACAGGCGCTAACACCGGGGAGCTGTTTTTT. Its protein product is CSARVGGTGANTGELFF.

This clonotype was seen many times. This chain connects TRBV9 to TRBJ2-1, with D hard to call. The germline V and J ends were trimmed by 0 bases and 0 bases, with 4 bases remaining between them. Germline V gives CDR1 SGDLS, CDR2 YYNGEE. The length of the CDR3 is 14 residues. The CDR3 coding sequence is TGTGCCAGCAGCGTAGCGGACTCCTACAATGAGCAGTTCTTC. Residues: CASSVADSYNEQFF.

Only a few counts were recorded for this clonotype. The chain joins TRBV28 to TRBJ1-4, with D uncertain. The germline V gene has CDR1 MDHEN and CDR2 SYDVKM. The CDR3 extends over 14 amino acids. V gave up 7 bases and J gave up 8 bases, with 17 bases separating them. The DNA for the CDR3 is TGTGCCAGCACCTCAACTAGGGAAGAAGAAAAACTGTTTTTT. Translating it yields CASTSTREEEKLFF. Looking up the rest from reference TRBV28 and TRBJ1-4 gives the full variable domain: DVKVTQSSRYLVKRTGEKVFLECVQDMDHENMFWYRQDPGLGLRLIYFSYDVKMKEKGDIPEGYSVSREKKERFSLILESASTNQTSMYLCASTSTREEEKLFFGSGTQLSVL.

The chain couples TRBV7-9 to TRBJ1-2; TRBD1 is a possible D gene (5 bases). The germline V and J ends were trimmed by 5 bases and 2 bases, with 12 bases remaining between them. Germline V gene data show CDR1 as SEHNR and CDR2 as FQNEAQ (reference sequence). The CDR3 has 14 amino acids. The DNA for the CDR3 is TGTGCCAGCAGCCCACCAGGGCGCAACTATGGCTACACCTTC. Residues: CASSPPGRNYGYTF.

The chain carries TRBV10-3 and TRBJ1-5, with TRBD1 identical over 7 bases. The V and J ends lost 0 bases and 1 base, in that order; junction bases with no gene match: 0. The CDR3 runs to 15 residues. The germline V gene has CDR1 ENHRY and CDR2 SYGVKD. The CDR3 DNA reads as TGTGCCATCAGTGAGTCGGGACAGAGCAATCAGCCCCAGCATTTT. Amino acid sequence: CAISESGQSNQPQHF.

This clonotype was recorded many times. This chain joins TRBV9 and TRBJ1-1; no definite D call. This CDR3 region has 13 residues. Per germline, CDR1 SGDLS and CDR2 YYNGEE. The V gene lost 0 bases and the J gene lost 2 bases, with 5 bases spanning the gap. CDR3 nucleotide sequence: TGTGCCAGCAGCGTAGCCCTCAACACTGAAGCTTTCTTT. It translates to CASSVALNTEAFF. Full variable domain (rest looked up from reference TRBV9 and TRBJ1-1): DSGVTQTPKHLITATGQRVTLRCSPRSGDLSVYWYQQSLDQGLQFLIQYYNGEERAKGNILERFSAQQFPDLHSELNLSSLELGDSALYFCASSVALNTEAFFGQGTRLTVV.

J is TRBJ2-6 and V is TRBV2; D is unresolved. This CDR3 has 14 amino acids. Trimming stripped 11 bases from V and 0 bases from J, with 11 bases between. Germline V CDR1 and CDR2: SNHLY, FYNNEI. The CDR3 spells CAHGAGSGANVLTF. Written as DNA, the CDR3 is TGTGCCCACGGCGCTGGCTCTGGGGCCAACGTCCTGACTTTC. The variable domain in full, with the rest retrieved from reference TRBV2 and TRBJ2-6, is EPEVTQTPSHQVTQMGQEVILRCVPISNHLYFYWYRQILGQKVEFLVSFYNNEISEKSEIFDDQFSVERPDGSNFTLKIRSTKLEDSAMYFCAHGAGSGANVLTFGAGSRLTVL.

This clonotype has just a few counts. V gene TRBV18 combines with J gene TRBJ1-4; 9 positions agree with TRBD1. In germline, CDR1 is KGHSH, CDR2 LQKENI. The CDR3 has 16 residues. The V segment lost 2 bases and the J segment 6 bases; nucleotides outside the gene matches: 7. CDR3 bases: TGTGCCAGCTCACCAAAAAGGGGACAGGGAGATGAAAAACTGTTTTTT. This sequence encodes CASSPKRGQGDEKLFF.

The chain couples TRBV7-9 to TRBJ2-5; 8 bases agree with TRBD2. The V segment lost 4 bases and the J segment 14 bases; nucleotides outside the gene matches: 9. Germline values: CDR1 SEHNR, CDR2 FQNEAQ (reference sequence). The CDR3 runs to 12 residues. The CDR3 DNA reads as TGTGCCAGCAGCTATCCGACTAGCGATTCATACTTC. Its translation is CASSYPTSDSYF. The whole variable domain, remainder taken from reference TRBV7-9 and TRBJ2-5, is DTGVSQNPRHKITKRGQNVTFRCDPISEHNRLYWYRQTLGQGPEFLTYFQNEAQLEKSRLLSDRFSAERPKGSFSTLEIQRTEQGDSAMYLCASSYPTSDSYFGPGTRLLVL.

This sequence joins TRBV9 and TRBJ2-3; TRBD2 agrees at 13 bases. Unmatched junction bases numbered 7, after V lost 3 bases and J lost 6 bases. Germline V CDR1 and CDR2: SGDLS, YYNGEE. The CDR3 runs 16 residues. CDR3 coding DNA: TGTGCCAGCAGCGAGGGACTAGCGGGATTGGGGGATACGCAGTATTTT. It translates to CASSEGLAGLGDTQYF.

This clonotype turned up a few times. This chain joins TRBV5-8 and TRBJ1-1, with 8 bases identical to TRBD1. V lost 2 bases, J lost 4 bases, and 10 bases stayed unmatched. The CDR3 consists of 16 residues. Germline CDR1 SGHTS, CDR2 YDEGEE. The CDR3, as DNA: TGTGCCAGCAGCTTTCCGGACAGGGCAGGGAGCACTGAAGCTTTCTTT. Amino acids: CASSFPDRAGSTEAFF.

In its sample, this clonotype was seen a few times. The chain links TRBV9 to TRBJ1-3, with TRBD1 as a possible D gene (5 bases). V was clipped by 5 bases and J by 4 bases, with 13 bases between them. Germline V CDR1 and CDR2: SGDLS, YYNGEE. There are 14 residues in the CDR3. The CDR3 spells CASRDRDDGNTIYF. In DNA, the CDR3 is TGTGCCAGCAGAGATAGGGACGACGGAAACACCATATATTTT.

The chain has TRBV12-3 or TRBV12-4 and TRBJ2-1; 7 bases agree with TRBD1. The CDR3 loop spans 14 amino acids. J gave up 8 bases and V 4 bases, and 8 bases lay outside the gene matches. CDR3 region: CASSSPDRVDEQFF. The CDR3 DNA reads TGTGCCAGCAGTTCCCCCGACAGGGTTGATGAGCAGTTCTTC.

This clonotype was observed a few times. The rearrangement links TRBV5-6 to TRBJ1-5, with D unclear. V lost 1 base to trimming and J lost 4 bases, with 6 bases between them. Germline V gene data show CDR1 as SGHDT and CDR2 as YYEEEE. This CDR3 region has 13 residues. The CDR3 coding sequence is TGTGCCAGCAGCTTGTACCCAAATCAGCCCCAGCATTTT. Its translation is CASSLYPNQPQHF.

This clonotype was recorded a few times. The V and J genes are TRBV7-8 and TRBJ1-1; D ambiguous. Trimming removed 1 base from V and 2 bases from J, with 11 bases in between. The CDR3 runs 15 residues. The germline V gene encodes CDR1 SGHVS and CDR2 FQNEAQ. The CDR3 coding sequence is TGTGCCAGCAGCTTAGAAAACAGCCGAAACACTGAAGCTTTCTTT. Encoded protein: CASSLENSRNTEAFF. The whole variable domain, remainder taken from reference TRBV7-8 and TRBJ1-1, is GAGVSQSPRYKVAKRGQDVALRCDPISGHVSLFWYQQALGQGPEFLTYFQNEAQLDKSGLPSDRFFAERPEGSVSTLKIQRTQQEDSAVYLCASSLENSRNTEAFFGQGTRLTVV.

This clonotype was detected a few times. This rearrangement joins TRBV5-1 to TRBJ2-3; 10 bases match TRBD1. Unmatched junction bases numbered 9, after V lost 8 bases and J lost 6 bases. CDR1 is SGHRS, CDR2 YFSETQ, per germline. The CDR3 length is 14 residues. The chain's CDR3 is CASGQGGSSDTQYF. The CDR3 DNA is TGCGCCAGTGGACAGGGGGGTTCTTCCGATACGCAGTATTTT. Together with reference TRBV5-1 and TRBJ2-3, the CDR3 gives the full variable domain: KAGVTQTPRYLIKTRGQQVTLSCSPISGHRSVSWYQQTPGQGLQFLFEYFSETQRNKGNFPGRFSGRQFSNSRSEMNVSTLELGDSALYLCASGQGGSSDTQYFGPGTRLTVL.

This clonotype was found many times. The chain couples TRBV3-1 to TRBJ1-5, with D possibly matching TRBD1 (6 bases). The CDR3 loop spans 16 amino acids. CDR1 LGHDT and CDR2 YNNKEL come from the germline V gene (reference sequence). V lost 4 bases and J 5 bases, leaving 18 bases between the germline ends. The DNA for the CDR3 is TGTGCCAGCAGCCCATGGACAGCCGCCGGCGATCAGCCCCAGCATTTT. Translating gives CASSPWTAAGDQPQHF.

The chain couples TRBV14 to TRBJ2-1; 8 bases are a match to TRBD2. CDR3 length: 15 amino acids. Per the germline V gene, CDR1 is SGHDN and CDR2 is FVKESK. V gave up 1 base and J gave up 3 bases; unmatched junction bases: 2. As DNA, the CDR3 is TGTGCCAGCAGCCAAGGACTAGCGAGCTACAATGAGCAGTTCTTC. Protein sequence: CASSQGLASYNEQFF.

This clonotype was detected many times. This chain uses TRBV5-5 with TRBJ2-3; 9 bases align to TRBD1. The CDR3 covers 16 residues. Germline CDR1 is SGHKS and CDR2 is YYEKEE (reference sequence). The trim removed 5 bases at V and 4 bases at J, leaving 11 bases unmatched. The CDR3 loop reads CASRQTGTGFPDTQYF. CDR3 DNA: TGTGCCAGCAGGCAGACCGGGACAGGGTTCCCAGATACGCAGTATTTT.

The V call is TRBV24-1, the J call TRBJ1-2, with 9 bases fitting TRBD1. The CDR3 loop spans 15 amino acids. V was clipped by 5 bases and J by 0 bases; unmatched bases: 3. Germline lookup yields CDR1 KGHDR and CDR2 SFDVKD. The CDR3 DNA reads TGTGCCACCAGTGGCCGGACAGGGGCTAACTATGGCTACACCTTC. Translated, it gives CATSGRTGANYGYTF.

This clonotype was seen ten or more times. The V and J genes are TRBV6-1 and TRBJ1-1; D ambiguous. V was trimmed by 3 bases and J by 0 bases, leaving 5 bases between them. The CDR3 is 13 residues long. In germline, CDR1 is MNHNS, CDR2 SASEGT. CDR3 sequence reads: CASSESVNTEAFF. The CDR3 region has the DNA TGTGCCAGCAGTGAGAGTGTGAACACTGAAGCTTTCTTT.

This clonotype has a count of ten or more. The chain couples TRBV7-2 to TRBJ2-1; 9 positions match TRBD2. Losses at the gene ends were 4 bases for V and 0 bases for J; bases not matched to a gene: 7. Germline lookup yields CDR1 SGHTA and CDR2 FQGNSA. The length of the CDR3 is 17 residues. The CDR3, as DNA: TGTGCCAGCAGCTCGAGGCATAGCGGGAGCTCCTACAATGAGCAGTTCTTC. Translated, it gives CASSSRHSGSSYNEQFF. Variable domain in full (rest from reference TRBV7-2 and TRBJ2-1): GAGVSQSPSNKVTEKGKDVELRCDPISGHTALYWYRQSLGQGLEFLIYFQGNSAPDKSGLPSDRFSAERTGGSVSTLTIQRTQQEDSAVYLCASSSRHSGSSYNEQFFGPGTRLTVL.

This clonotype came up many times. The V call is TRBV9, the J call TRBJ2-7, with TRBD2 matching 7 bases. The CDR3 has 15 residues. Germline loops: CDR1 SGDLS, CDR2 YYNGEE. V gave up 5 bases and J gave up 2 bases; unmatched junction bases: 10. CDR3 residues: CASSPEPGLPYEQYF. The CDR3 region has the DNA TGTGCCAGCAGTCCAGAACCGGGACTACCCTACGAGCAGTACTTC.